Listed below are T cell receptor beta chains from one sample, sequenced in a study of cytomegalovirus exposure and HLA in healthy donors. Only in-frame clones appear in the TCRdb table, and some are missing; sequencing was by immunoSEQ multiplex PCR. The sample contains over 110,000 clones, around 80% of which appear only once. The sample comprised PBMCs. The origin of the receptors is a female donor in good health and CMV-seronegative. Each CDR3 is given with its conserved first and last residue. A D gene is named only where the DNA matches it firmly. Only some rows state a clone size, as once, few, many or a class for expanded clones.

V gene,D gene,J gene,clone size,CDR3 DNA,CDR3 protein
TRBV30,TRBD2,TRBJ2-7,-,TGTGCCTGGAGTTTTAGCGGGGGAGGGTACGAGCAGTACTTC,CAWSFSGGGYEQYF
TRBV27,-,TRBJ2-1,-,TGTGCCAGCAGTCCCTCCCTCTACAATGAGCAGTTCTTC,CASSPSLYNEQFF
TRBV28,-,TRBJ2-7,-,TGTGCCAGCAGTTTGGGCCGGGACTTCCCCTACGAGCAGTACTTC,CASSLGRDFPYEQYF
TRBV7-2,-,TRBJ1-5,-,TGTGCCAGCAGCCCGCAGGGTTATAGCAATCAGCCCCAGCATTTT,CASSPQGYSNQPQHF
TRBV7-9,-,TRBJ1-3,-,TGTGCCAGCAGCTCCGCTTCAGGGTCCGGAAACACCATATATTTT,CASSSASGSGNTIYF
TRBV5-1,TRBD2,TRBJ2-7,-,TGCGCCAGCAGCTTGTATAGTAGCGGGAGCTACGAGCAGTACTTC,CASSLYSSGSYEQYF
TRBV28,TRBD1,TRBJ1-6,-,TGTGCCAGCAGTTTACCGTCGACAGGGAGCTATAATTCACCCCTCCACTTT,CASSLPSTGSYNSPLHF
TRBV6-4,-,TRBJ1-1,-,TGTGCCAGCAGCGATAGACCCGGGGGGAACACTGAAGCTTTCTTT,CASSDRPGGNTEAFF
TRBV28,-,TRBJ1-5,few,TGTGCCAGCAGTTTACTCCGTCAGCCCCAGCATTTT,CASSLLRQPQHF
TRBV30,TRBD2,TRBJ2-1,-,TGTGCCTGGAGTGGGGGGGGAGGTTTTAGTGAGCAGTTCTTC,CAWSGGGGFSEQFF
TRBV13,TRBD2,TRBJ2-1,-,TGTGCCAGCAGCTTATTAATGCGCGGGCGGGAGGGGGCATCTTACAATGAGCAGTTCTTC,CASSLLMRGREGASYNEQFF
TRBV27,-,TRBJ1-6,-,TGTGCCAGCAGTTTATCCGGGGGGCTGTTGAGTTCACCCCTCCACTTT,CASSLSGGLLSSPLHF
TRBV6-6,-,TRBJ2-2,-,TGTGCCAGCAGTTACTCGATCACAGGGCTAACCGGGGAGCTGTTTTTT,CASSYSITGLTGELFF
TRBV5-4,-,TRBJ1-2,-,TGTGCCAGCAGCCTTGATGAGCGGGGCTACTATGGCTACCCCTTC,CASSLDERGYYGYPF